The present T cell receptor (beta chain) was sequenced within a study of OX40 agonist ivuxolimab in advanced cancers. TCRdb keeps only in-frame clones here, not all; method: immunoSEQ multiplex PCR. The sample records tens of thousands of clones, 77% being singletons. Germline V CDR1 and CDR2: SGHNT, YENEEA. The ends lost 5 bases at V and 9 bases at J; junction bases unmatched: 11. The CDR3 extends over 15 amino acids. The sample consisted of CD4+ or CD8+ T cells sorted from blood, taken in a trial of the OX40 agonist ivuxolimab. The chain couples TRBV11-3 to TRBJ2-1; 9 bases agree with TRBD2. The TCR originated in an adult with an advanced solid tumor such as melanoma, head and neck, liver or kidney cancer. This CDR3 reads CASSPTSGTSSEQFF. In DNA, the CDR3 is TGTGCCAGCAGCCCAACCTCCGGGACTAGCAGTGAGCAGTTCTTC.